This T cell receptor (beta chain) was observed in a study of T-cell reconstitution after alpha-beta-depleted transplantation in children. Study results and caveats: Reports say that about two months after transplant, the alpha-beta T cells came out of several hundred graft clones that had expanded. Diversity of TCRbeta at day 60 was high in some patients, arising from surviving recipient T cells and thymic progenitors. T-cell numbers and diversity, one year after transplant, stemmed largely from T cells that were newly produced.

Germline V CDR1 and CDR2: LNHDA, SQIVND (reference sequence). V was clipped by 7 bases and J by 5 bases, with 15 bases between them. This CDR3 is built from 13 residues. This clonotype was found a few times. Its cognate antigen is unknown. The TCRbeta library was prepared with unique molecular identifiers. A single record per CDR3 protein comes from TCRdb applying MiXCR to the PCR reads. The data show a few hundred thousand distinct CDR3 sequences, about an eighth seen once. Sequencing used PBMCs, mostly from graft donor cells, obtained 360 days after TCRalphabeta/CD19-depleted stem cell transplant. The sequence came from a male patient younger than 18 who had a stem cell transplant for acute myeloid leukemia, so the T cells may come from the graft donor. The chain couples TRBV19 to TRBJ2-7; no firm D call. In nucleotides, the CDR3 is TGTGCCAGTATGGACGGCTACATAAACGAGCAGTACTTC. This encodes CASMDGYINEQYF.